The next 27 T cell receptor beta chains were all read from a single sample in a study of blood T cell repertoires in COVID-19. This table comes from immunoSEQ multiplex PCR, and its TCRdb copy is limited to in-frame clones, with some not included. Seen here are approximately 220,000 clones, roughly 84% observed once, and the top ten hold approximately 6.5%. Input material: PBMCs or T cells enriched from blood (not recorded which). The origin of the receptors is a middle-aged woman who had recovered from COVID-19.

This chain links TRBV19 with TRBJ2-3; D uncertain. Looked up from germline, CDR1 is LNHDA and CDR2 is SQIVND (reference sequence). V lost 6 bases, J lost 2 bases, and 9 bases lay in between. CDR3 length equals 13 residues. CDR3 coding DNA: TGTGCCAGTAGGGCGGTAGTCACAGATACGCAGTATTTT. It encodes CASRAVVTDTQYF.

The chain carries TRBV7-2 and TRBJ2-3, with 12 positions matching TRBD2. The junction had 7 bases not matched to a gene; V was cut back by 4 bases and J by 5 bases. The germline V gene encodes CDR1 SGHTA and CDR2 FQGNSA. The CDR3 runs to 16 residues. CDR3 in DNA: TGTGCCAGCAGCTCCCCTAGCGGGAGGGCGGTAGATACGCAGTATTTT. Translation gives CASSSPSGRAVDTQYF. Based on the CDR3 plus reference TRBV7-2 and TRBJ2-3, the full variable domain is GAGVSQSPSNKVTEKGKDVELRCDPISGHTALYWYRQSLGQGLEFLIYFQGNSAPDKSGLPSDRFSAERTGGSVSTLTIQRTQQEDSAVYLCASSSPSGRAVDTQYFGPGTRLTVL.

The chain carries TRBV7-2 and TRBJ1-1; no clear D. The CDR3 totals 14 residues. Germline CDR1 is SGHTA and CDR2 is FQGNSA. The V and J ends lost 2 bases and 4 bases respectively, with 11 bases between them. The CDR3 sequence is CASSLLFFSTEAFF. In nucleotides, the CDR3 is TGTGCCAGCAGCTTACTTTTTTTTTCCACTGAAGCTTTCTTT. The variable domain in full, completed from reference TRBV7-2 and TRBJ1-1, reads GAGVSQSPSNKVTEKGKDVELRCDPISGHTALYWYRQSLGQGLEFLIYFQGNSAPDKSGLPSDRFSAERTGGSVSTLTIQRTQQEDSAVYLCASSLLFFSTEAFFGQGTRLTVV.

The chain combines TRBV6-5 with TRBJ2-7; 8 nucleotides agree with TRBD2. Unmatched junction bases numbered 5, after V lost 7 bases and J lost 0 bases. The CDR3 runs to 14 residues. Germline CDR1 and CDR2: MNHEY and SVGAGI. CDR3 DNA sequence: TGTGCCAGCACCGATAGCGGGGACTCCTACGAGCAGTACTTC. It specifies CASTDSGDSYEQYF.

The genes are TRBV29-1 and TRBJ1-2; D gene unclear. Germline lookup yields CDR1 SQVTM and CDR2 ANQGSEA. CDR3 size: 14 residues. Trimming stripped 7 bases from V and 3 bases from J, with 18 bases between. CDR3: CSARGTVVDYGYTF. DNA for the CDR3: TGCAGCGCCCGAGGCACGGTGGTGGACTATGGCTACACCTTC. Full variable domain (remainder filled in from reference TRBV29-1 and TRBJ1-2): SAVISQKPSRDICQRGTSLTIQCQVDSQVTMMFWYRQQPGQSLTLIATANQGSEATYESGFVIDKFPISRPNLTFSTLTVSNMSPEDSSIYLCSARGTVVDYGYTFGSGTRLTVV.

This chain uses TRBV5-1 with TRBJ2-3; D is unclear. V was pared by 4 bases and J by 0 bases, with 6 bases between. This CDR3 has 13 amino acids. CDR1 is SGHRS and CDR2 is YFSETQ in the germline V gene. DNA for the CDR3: TGCGCCAGCAGCGTAGCTAGCACAGATACGCAGTATTTT. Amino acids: CASSVASTDTQYF.

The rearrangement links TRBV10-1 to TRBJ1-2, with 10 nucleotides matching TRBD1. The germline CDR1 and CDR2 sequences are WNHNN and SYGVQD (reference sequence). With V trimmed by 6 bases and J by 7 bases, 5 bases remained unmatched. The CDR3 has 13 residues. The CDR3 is CASSLGQGSGYTF. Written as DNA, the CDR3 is TGCGCCAGCAGCTTGGGACAGGGGTCTGGCTACACCTTC.

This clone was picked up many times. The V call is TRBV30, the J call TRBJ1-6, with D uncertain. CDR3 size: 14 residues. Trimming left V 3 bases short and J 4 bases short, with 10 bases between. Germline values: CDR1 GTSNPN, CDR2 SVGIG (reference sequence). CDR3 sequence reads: CAWSGRQYNSPLHF. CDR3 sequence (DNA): TGTGCCTGGAGCGGGAGACAATATAATTCACCCCTCCACTTT.

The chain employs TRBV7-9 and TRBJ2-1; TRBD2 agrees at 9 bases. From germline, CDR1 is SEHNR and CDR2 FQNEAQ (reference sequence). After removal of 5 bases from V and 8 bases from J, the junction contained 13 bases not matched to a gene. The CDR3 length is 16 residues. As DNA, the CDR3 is TGTGCCAGCAGCGGATGGGGGACTAGCAGTATCGATGAGCAGTTCTTC. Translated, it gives CASSGWGTSSIDEQFF.

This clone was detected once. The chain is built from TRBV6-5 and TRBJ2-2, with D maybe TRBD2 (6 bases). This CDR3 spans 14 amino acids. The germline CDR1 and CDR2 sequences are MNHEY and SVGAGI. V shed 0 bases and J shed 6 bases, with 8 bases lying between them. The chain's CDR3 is CASSYSTSPGELFF. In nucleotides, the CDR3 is TGTGCCAGCAGTTACTCCACTAGCCCCGGGGAGCTGTTTTTT.

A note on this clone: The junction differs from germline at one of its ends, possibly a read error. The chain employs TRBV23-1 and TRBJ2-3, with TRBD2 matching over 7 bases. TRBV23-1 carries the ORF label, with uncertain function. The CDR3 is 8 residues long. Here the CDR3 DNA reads TGCGCCAGCGGGAGGGTGCTTTTT. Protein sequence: CASGRVLF.

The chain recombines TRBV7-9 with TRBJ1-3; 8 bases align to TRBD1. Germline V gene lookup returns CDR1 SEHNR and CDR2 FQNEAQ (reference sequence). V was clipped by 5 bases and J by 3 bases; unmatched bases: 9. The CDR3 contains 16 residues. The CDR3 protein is CASSARQGMFGNTIYF. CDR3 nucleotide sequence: TGTGCCAGCAGCGCCCGACAGGGGATGTTTGGAAACACCATATATTTT.

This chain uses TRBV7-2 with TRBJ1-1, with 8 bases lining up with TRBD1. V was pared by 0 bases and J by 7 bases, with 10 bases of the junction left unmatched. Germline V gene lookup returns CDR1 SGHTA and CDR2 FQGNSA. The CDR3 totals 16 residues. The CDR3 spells CASSLARTGGKYEAFF. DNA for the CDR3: TGTGCCAGCAGCTTAGCGCGAACAGGGGGAAAATATGAAGCTTTCTTT.

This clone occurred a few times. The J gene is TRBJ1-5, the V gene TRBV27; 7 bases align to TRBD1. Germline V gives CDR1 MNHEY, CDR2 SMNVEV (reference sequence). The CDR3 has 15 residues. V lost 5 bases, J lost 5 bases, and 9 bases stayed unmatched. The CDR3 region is CASSADRDPYQPQHF. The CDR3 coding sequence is TGTGCCAGCAGTGCCGACAGGGACCCGTATCAGCCCCAGCATTTT.

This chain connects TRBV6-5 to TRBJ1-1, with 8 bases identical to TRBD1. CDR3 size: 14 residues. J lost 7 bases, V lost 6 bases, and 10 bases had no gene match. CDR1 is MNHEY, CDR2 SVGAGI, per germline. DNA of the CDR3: TGTGCCAGCAGGAGAGACAGGGGCGGGGGTGAAGCTTTCTTT. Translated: CASRRDRGGGEAFF.

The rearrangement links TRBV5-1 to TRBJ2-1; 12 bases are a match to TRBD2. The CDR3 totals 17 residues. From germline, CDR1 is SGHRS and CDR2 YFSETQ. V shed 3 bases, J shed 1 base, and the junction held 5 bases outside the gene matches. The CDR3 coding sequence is TGCGCCAGCAGCTCGACCACTAGCGGGAGGTCCTACAATGAGCAGTTCTTC. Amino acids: CASSSTTSGRSYNEQFF.

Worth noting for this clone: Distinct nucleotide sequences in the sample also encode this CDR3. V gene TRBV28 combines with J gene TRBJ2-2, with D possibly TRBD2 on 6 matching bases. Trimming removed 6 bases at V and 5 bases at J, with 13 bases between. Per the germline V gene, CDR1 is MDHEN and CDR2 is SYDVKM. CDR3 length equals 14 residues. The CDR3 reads CASSSGLVTGELFF. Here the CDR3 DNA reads TGTGCCAGCAGCTCGGGACTTGTTACCGGGGAGCTGTTTTTT.

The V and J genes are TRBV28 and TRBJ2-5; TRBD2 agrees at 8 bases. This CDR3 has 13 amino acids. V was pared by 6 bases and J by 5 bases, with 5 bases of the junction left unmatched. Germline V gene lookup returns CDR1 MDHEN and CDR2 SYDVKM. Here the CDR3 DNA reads TGTGCCAGCAGGACTAGCGAGAGGGAGACCCAGTACTTC. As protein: CASRTSERETQYF.

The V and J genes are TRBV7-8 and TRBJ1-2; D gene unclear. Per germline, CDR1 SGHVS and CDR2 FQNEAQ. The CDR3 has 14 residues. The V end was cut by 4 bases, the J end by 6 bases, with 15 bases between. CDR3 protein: CASSWGASGNGYTF. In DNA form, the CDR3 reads TGTGCCAGCAGCTGGGGAGCTTCGGGGAATGGCTACACCTTC.

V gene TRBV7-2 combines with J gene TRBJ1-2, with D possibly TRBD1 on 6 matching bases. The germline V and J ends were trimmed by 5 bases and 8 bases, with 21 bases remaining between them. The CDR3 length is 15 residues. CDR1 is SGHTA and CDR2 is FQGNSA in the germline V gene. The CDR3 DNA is TGTGCCAGCAGCCTAAGCCCCGGGTGGGACATGGGCTACACCTTC. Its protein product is CASSLSPGWDMGYTF.

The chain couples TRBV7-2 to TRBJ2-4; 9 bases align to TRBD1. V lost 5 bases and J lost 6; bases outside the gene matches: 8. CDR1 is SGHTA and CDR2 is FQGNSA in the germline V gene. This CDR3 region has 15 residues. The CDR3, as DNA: TGTGCCAGCAGCACCCGGACAGGGGCGGGAAACATTCAGTACTTC. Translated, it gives CASSTRTGAGNIQYF.

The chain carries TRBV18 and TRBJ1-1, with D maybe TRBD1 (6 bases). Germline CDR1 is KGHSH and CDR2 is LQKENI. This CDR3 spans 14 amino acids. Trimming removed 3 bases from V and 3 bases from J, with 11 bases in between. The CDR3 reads CASSPSAGDTEAFF. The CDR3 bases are TGTGCCAGCTCACCTTCTGCAGGGGACACTGAAGCTTTCTTT. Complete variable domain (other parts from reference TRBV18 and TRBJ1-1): NAGVMQNPRHLVRRRGQEARLRCSPMKGHSHVYWYRQLPEEGLKFMVYLQKENIIDESGMPKERFSAEFPKEGPSILRIQQVVRGDSAAYFCASSPSAGDTEAFFGQGTRLTVV.

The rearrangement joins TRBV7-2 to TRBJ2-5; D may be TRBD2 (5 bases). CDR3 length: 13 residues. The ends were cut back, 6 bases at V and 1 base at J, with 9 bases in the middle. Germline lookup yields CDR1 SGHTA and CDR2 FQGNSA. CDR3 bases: TGTGCCAGCAGTCGGGGATTCCAAGAGACCCAGTACTTC. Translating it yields CASSRGFQETQYF.

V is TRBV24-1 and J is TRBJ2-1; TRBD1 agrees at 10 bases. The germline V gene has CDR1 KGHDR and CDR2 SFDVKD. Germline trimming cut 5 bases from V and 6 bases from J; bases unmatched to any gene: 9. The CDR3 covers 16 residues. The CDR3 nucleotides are TGTGCCACCAGTGCGTGGGGACAGGGGAGTGGCAATGAGCAGTTCTTC. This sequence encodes CATSAWGQGSGNEQFF.

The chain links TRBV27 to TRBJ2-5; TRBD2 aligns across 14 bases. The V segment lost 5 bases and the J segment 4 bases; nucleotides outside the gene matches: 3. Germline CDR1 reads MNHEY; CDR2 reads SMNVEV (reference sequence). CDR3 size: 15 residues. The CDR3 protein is CASSAGTSGRETQYF. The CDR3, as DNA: TGTGCCAGCAGTGCCGGGACTAGCGGGAGAGAGACCCAGTACTTC.

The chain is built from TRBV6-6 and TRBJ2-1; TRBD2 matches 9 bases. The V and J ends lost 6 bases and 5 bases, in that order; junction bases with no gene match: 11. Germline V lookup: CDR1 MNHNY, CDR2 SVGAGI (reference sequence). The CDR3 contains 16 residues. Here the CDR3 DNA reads TGTGCCAGCAGCAGACCTACTAGCGGGTTGGACAATGAGCAGTTCTTC. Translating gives CASSRPTSGLDNEQFF.

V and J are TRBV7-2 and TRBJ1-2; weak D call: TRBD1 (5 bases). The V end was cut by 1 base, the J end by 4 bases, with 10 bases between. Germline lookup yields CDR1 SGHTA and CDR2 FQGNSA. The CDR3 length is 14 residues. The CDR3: CASSLETVGYGYTF. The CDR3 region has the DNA TGTGCCAGCAGCTTAGAGACAGTTGGCTATGGCTACACCTTC.